Listed here are 28 T cell receptor beta chains from one sample, sequenced in a study of spatial heterogeneity in lung cancer (dated 2019 in TCRdb). The sample's time point label, decoded: sample taken at primary tumor resection. Receptor libraries were prepared by 5' RACE. Instrument used: NextSeq 500. Through fastp at Q25 and MiXCR, TCRdb rebuilt clones from the public reads, retaining in-frame beta chains. Here each entry gathers all rows of one CDR3 protein and keeps the most common genes and DNA. For this sample the table gives about 9,800 distinct CDR3 sequences, of which roughly half were detected only once. In total, the top ten clones hold 25% to 35% of the sample. The full study reports these points: The number of expanded intratumoral alpha and beta TCRs correlated with the tumor nonsynonymous mutation count.

What these receptors recognize is not known. The sequenced sample was lung tumor tissue, obtained at surgery. The receptors shown here come from a female donor with early-stage non-small cell lung cancer.

Regarding this clonotype: Since the library was made to target alpha chains, this beta chain is a stray read and its abundance is not meaningful. The genes are TRBV30 and TRBJ1-2; perhaps TRBD1 as D (6 bases). The CDR3 is 18 residues long. The V end was cut by 2 bases, the J end by 3 bases, with 25 bases between. Looked up from germline, CDR1 is GTSNPN and CDR2 is SVGIG (reference sequence). In DNA, the CDR3 is TGTGCCTGGAGTCCGATTCGGACCGGGACATCGTCCTACTATGGCTACACCTTC. This codes for CAWSPIRTGTSSYYGYTF.

Notes on this clonotype: This beta chain represents an off-target read in a library built for alpha chains; its size is of limited meaning. The chain is built from TRBV5-1 and TRBJ2-7; D remains ambiguous. The CDR3 length is 11 residues. The germline gives CDR1 SGHRS, CDR2 YFSETQ. The V and J ends lost 4 bases and 6 bases respectively, with 8 bases between them. DNA of the CDR3: TGCGCCAGCAGCGGGCCCGGCGAGCAGTACTTC. It translates to CASSGPGEQYF.

The sample holds a few counts of this clonotype. Because the library targeted alpha chains, this beta chain is an off-target read whose size means little. The chain links TRBV15 to TRBJ2-5, with no clear D. This CDR3 contains 14 residues. The V gene lost 0 bases and the J gene lost 8 bases, with 13 bases spanning the gap. Per the germline V gene, CDR1 is LNHNV and CDR2 is YYDKDF (reference sequence). The CDR3, as DNA: TGTGCCACCAGCAGAGATTTTGAGCACGATACCCAGTACTTC. This translates into CATSRDFEHDTQYF.

As concerns this clonotype: This beta chain came through as a stray read in a library set up for alpha chains, and its size says little. The chain joins TRBV10-3 to TRBJ1-6; 7 bases match TRBD1. Germline-derived CDR1 and CDR2 are ENHRY and SYGVKD. There are 15 residues in the CDR3. After removal of 6 bases from V and 4 bases from J, the junction contained 6 bases not matched to a gene. CDR3 residues: CAIRDTGVYNSPLHF. For the CDR3, the DNA is TGTGCCATCAGAGACACAGGGGTTTATAATTCACCCCTCCACTTT.

This clonotype turned up a few times. This beta chain is a stray sequence in a library constructed for alpha chains; its clone size is not meaningful. This chain uses TRBV3-1 with TRBJ2-5, with no clear D. Germline CDR1 and CDR2: LGHDT and YNNKEL (reference sequence). V was shortened by 0 bases and J by 5 bases, with 10 bases between the two germline ends. CDR3 length: 14 amino acids. This chain's CDR3 is CASSQDLPSETQYF. CDR3 DNA: TGTGCCAGCAGCCAAGATCTCCCTTCTGAGACCCAGTACTTC.

In the case of this clonotype: Being off target in a library aimed at alpha chains, this beta chain has a size of little meaning. This chain links TRBV3-1 with TRBJ1-2; 9 nucleotides align to TRBD1. The CDR3 runs to 16 residues. V lost 5 bases and J lost 0; bases outside the gene matches: 7. Germline lookup yields CDR1 LGHDT and CDR2 YNNKEL (reference sequence). CDR3 region: CASSAGTGYANYGYTF. In DNA form, the CDR3 reads TGTGCCAGCAGCGCCGGGACAGGGTACGCTAACTATGGCTACACCTTC. Complete variable domain (other parts from reference TRBV3-1 and TRBJ1-2): DTAVSQTPKYLVTQMGNDKSIKCEQNLGHDTMYWYKQDSKKFLKIMFSYNNKELIINETVPNRFSPKSPDKAHLNLHINSLELGDSAVYFCASSAGTGYANYGYTFGSGTRLTVV.

In the case of this clonotype: This beta chain appears as a stray read in a library generated for alpha chains; its size is not informative. V usage is TRBV28 and J usage is TRBJ2-4; D is uncertain. V was pared by 4 bases and J by 13 bases, with 17 bases between. This CDR3 is 13 amino acids long. Germline CDR1 is MDHEN and CDR2 is SYDVKM. The CDR3 spells CASSSNSAPLQYF. CDR3 DNA: TGTGCCAGCAGTTCTAACTCCGCTCCTCTACAGTACTTC.

This clonotype was recorded only once. Found in a library prepared for alpha chains, this beta chain is an off-target read, and its abundance has little meaning. The chain joins TRBV6-6 to TRBJ1-2; maybe TRBD1 (5 bases). The CDR3 runs to 12 residues. From germline, CDR1 is MNHNY and CDR2 SVGAGI (reference sequence). V lost 9 bases and J 7 bases, leaving 15 bases between the germline ends. This CDR3 reads CASYQGLVGYTF. The CDR3 DNA sequence: TGTGCCAGTTACCAGGGTCTGGTTGGCTACACCTTC.

Details on this clonotype: Since the library was made to target alpha chains, this beta chain is a stray read and its abundance is not meaningful. J is TRBJ2-1 and V is TRBV12-3 or TRBV12-4, with TRBD1 matching over 10 bases. CDR3 size: 13 residues. Losses at the gene ends were 8 bases for V and 5 bases for J; bases not matched to a gene: 3. CDR3 DNA: TGTGCCAGCCGACAGGGGGCTAACAATGAGCAGTTCTTC. Translating it yields CASRQGANNEQFF.

As for this clonotype: Being off target in a library aimed at alpha chains, this beta chain has a size of little meaning. This chain joins TRBV4-2 and TRBJ2-3; maybe TRBD2 (6 bases). The CDR3 is made up of 16 amino acids. The V and J ends lost 2 bases and 3 bases respectively, with 15 bases between them. The V gene's germline CDR1 is LGHNA and CDR2 YNFKEQ. For the CDR3, the DNA is TGTGCCAGCAGCCAATTAAATAGCGGCCCGACAGATACGCAGTATTTT. Amino acid sequence: CASSQLNSGPTDTQYF.

In regard to this clonotype: This beta chain came through as a stray read in a library set up for alpha chains, and its size says little. The rearrangement links TRBV12-3 or TRBV12-4 to TRBJ2-7; 10 nucleotides align to TRBD2. V shed 2 bases and J 5 bases; nucleotides not matched to a gene: 6. This CDR3 spans 15 amino acids. CDR3 loop: CASSLLAGESDEQYF. The CDR3 DNA follows: TGTGCCAGCAGTTTACTAGCGGGGGAGTCAGACGAGCAGTACTTC.

Of note for this clonotype: This beta chain turned up in a library designed for alpha chains; as an off-target read, its abundance says little. This chain's CDR3 is CSGQKKRNTEAFF. The CDR3 DNA is TGCAGCGGTCAGAAAAAGCGGAACACTGAAGCTTTCTTT. The chain joins TRBV29-1 to TRBJ1-1; D is uncertain. V gave up 7 bases and J gave up 1 base, with 13 bases separating them. Germline CDR1 and CDR2: SQVTM and ANQGSEA. The CDR3 has 13 residues. Based on the CDR3 plus reference TRBV29-1 and TRBJ1-1, the full variable domain is SAVISQKPSRDICQRGTSLTIQCQVDSQVTMMFWYRQQPGQSLTLIATANQGSEATYESGFVIDKFPISRPNLTFSTLTVSNMSPEDSSIYLCSGQKKRNTEAFFGQGTRLTVV.

This clonotype was recorded a few times. The library was built for alpha chains, so this beta chain is an off-target read and its size means little. The chain has TRBV9 and TRBJ2-1; 7 bases are shared with TRBD2. The trim removed 0 bases at V and 6 bases at J, leaving 15 bases unmatched. Germline V gene data show CDR1 as SGDLS and CDR2 as YYNGEE. The CDR3 has 18 residues. The CDR3 reads CASSVDLRSGRGGNEQFF. The CDR3, as DNA: TGTGCCAGCAGCGTAGACCTCCGTAGCGGGCGCGGGGGCAATGAGCAGTTCTTC.

A word on this clonotype: Being off target in a library aimed at alpha chains, this beta chain has a size of little meaning. The chain uses TRBV4-1 and TRBJ2-5, with D maybe TRBD2 (5 bases). The length of the CDR3 is 12 residues. CDR1 MGHRA and CDR2 YSYEKL come from the germline V gene. Trimming pared 0 bases from V and 7 bases from J, leaving 6 bases between. This CDR3 is CASSQERGTQYF. The CDR3 DNA reads TGCGCCAGCAGCCAAGAACGGGGGACCCAGTACTTC.

On this clonotype itself: This beta chain represents an off-target read in a library built for alpha chains; its size is of limited meaning. The genes are TRBV7-3 and TRBJ1-1, with a tentative D call TRBD1 (5 bases). Trimming took off 4 bases at V and 5 bases at J, with 14 bases between the two ends. The CDR3 covers 14 residues. Germline V lookup: CDR1 SGHTA, CDR2 FQGTGA. CDR3 sequence (DNA): TGTGCCAGCAGCTCCCGGGGCTTGACGACTGAAGCTTTCTTT. It encodes CASSSRGLTTEAFF.

This clonotype is categorized as medium-sized. This beta chain turned up in a library designed for alpha chains; as an off-target read, its abundance says little. The rearrangement uses TRBV6-6 and TRBJ1-1; a possible D gene is TRBD1 (5 bases). V was trimmed by 0 bases and J by 1 base, leaving 15 bases between them. The CDR3 runs to 17 residues. Germline CDR1 is MNHNY and CDR2 is SVGAGI (reference sequence). Here the CDR3 reads CASSYSNRGWGNTEAFF. As DNA, the CDR3 is TGTGCCAGCAGTTACTCGAATAGGGGTTGGGGGAACACTGAAGCTTTCTTT.

To note about this clonotype: One junction end does not reproduce the germline sequence, and a read error may be involved. This beta chain came through as a stray read in a library set up for alpha chains, and its size says little. V usage is TRBV10-3 and J usage is TRBJ2-4; the D gene is possibly TRBD1 (5 bases). Germline lookup yields CDR1 ENHRY and CDR2 SYGVKD. The CDR3 loop spans 13 amino acids. CDR3 loop: CAISESAGGLQGF. In nucleotides, the CDR3 is TGTGCCATCAGTGAGTCGGCCGGTGGCCTCCAGGGATTC.

Concerning this clonotype: This beta chain is off target for a library built for alpha chains, so its abundance means little. V is TRBV2 and J is TRBJ2-6; the D gene is possibly TRBD2 (5 bases). Trimming stripped 8 bases from V and 0 bases from J, with 8 bases between. Germline CDR1 is SNHLY and CDR2 is FYNNEI. The CDR3 length is 14 residues. The DNA for the CDR3 is TGTGCCAGCCGGGGAGTCTCTGGGGCCAACGTCCTGACTTTC. It translates to CASRGVSGANVLTF.

This clonotype was picked up a small number of times. The library was prepared for alpha chains; this beta chain is a stray read, so its frequency means little. The gene calls are TRBV20-1 and TRBJ1-2; D unclear. Per germline, CDR1 DFQATT and CDR2 SNEGSKA (reference sequence). CDR3 size: 13 residues. The ends were cut back, 6 bases at V and 5 bases at J, with 16 bases in the middle. The CDR3 here is CSAYERLGYGYTF. In nucleotides, the CDR3 is TGCAGTGCCTACGAACGGTTGGGGTATGGCTACACCTTC.

A few counts support this clonotype. As an off-target read in a library built for alpha chains, this beta chain has a frequency of little significance. The V and J genes are TRBV7-2 and TRBJ1-3; unclear D gene. The length of the CDR3 is 17 residues. Trimming pared 2 bases from V and 0 bases from J, leaving 14 bases between. Germline CDR1 is SGHTA and CDR2 is FQGNSA. The CDR3 DNA follows: TGTGCCAGCAGCTTAAGACCTCGTTCGAGCTCTGGAAACACCATATATTTT. This sequence encodes CASSLRPRSSSGNTIYF. The full variable domain, completed using reference TRBV7-2 and TRBJ1-3, is GAGVSQSPSNKVTEKGKDVELRCDPISGHTALYWYRQSLGQGLEFLIYFQGNSAPDKSGLPSDRFSAERTGGSVSTLTIQRTQQEDSAVYLCASSLRPRSSSGNTIYFGEGSWLTVV.

As regards this clonotype: For a library built for alpha chains, this beta chain is a stray read; little rests on its size. The V call is TRBV9, the J call TRBJ2-3; 10 bases map to TRBD2. With 0 bases clipped from V and 4 bases from J, the junction kept 2 bases outside the gene matches. Germline V gives CDR1 SGDLS, CDR2 YYNGEE. The CDR3 is 15 residues long. This chain's CDR3 is CASSVVSGGPDTQYF. The CDR3 nucleotides are TGTGCCAGCAGCGTAGTTAGCGGGGGGCCAGATACGCAGTATTTT.

Concerning this clonotype itself: This beta chain is a stray read from a library made for alpha chains; its abundance is not meaningful. This chain uses TRBV5-1 with TRBJ2-3, with a tentative D call TRBD2 (6 bases). V lost 5 bases and J 5 bases, leaving 12 bases between the germline ends. In germline, CDR1 is SGHRS, CDR2 YFSETQ. This CDR3 contains 13 residues. Written as DNA, the CDR3 is TGCGCCAGCAGGACTAGTGCCGTAGATACGCAGTATTTT. Encoded protein: CASRTSAVDTQYF.

Concerning this clonotype: This beta chain is off target for a library built for alpha chains, so its abundance means little. This chain joins TRBV7-8 and TRBJ2-3; D may correspond to TRBD1 or TRBD2 (5 bases each). From germline, CDR1 is SGHVS and CDR2 FQNEAQ. The CDR3 loop spans 15 amino acids. V lost 4 bases and J lost 2, with 13 bases in between. CDR3 residues: CASSSGWGNTDTQYF. Written as DNA, the CDR3 is TGTGCCAGCAGCTCCGGATGGGGGAACACAGATACGCAGTATTTT.

Note on this clonotype: Found in a library prepared for alpha chains, this beta chain is an off-target read, and its abundance has little meaning. The chain uses TRBV20-1 and TRBJ2-7; the D call may be TRBD1 or TRBD2 (5 bases each). There are 15 residues in the CDR3. Germline loops: CDR1 DFQATT, CDR2 SNEGSKA (reference sequence). Deletions cut 3 bases from V and 2 bases from J, with 17 bases between. DNA of the CDR3: TGCAGTGCTAGGGAGGTAGGGAAGGGGCCCTACGAGCAGTACTTC. Its protein product is CSAREVGKGPYEQYF.

In the case of this clonotype: This beta chain lies outside the target of a library built for alpha chains; its clone size means little. V and J are TRBV6-5 and TRBJ1-1, with a weak D call TRBD1 (5 bases). Per germline, CDR1 MNHEY and CDR2 SVGAGI. CDR3 length: 14 residues. Trimming cost V 0 bases and J 3 bases, with 8 bases left between them. CDR3: CASSYSPGDTEAFF. The DNA for the CDR3 is TGTGCCAGCAGTTACTCGCCGGGGGACACTGAAGCTTTCTTT.

This clonotype was found once. This beta chain was picked up by a library intended for alpha chains and is off target, so its count carries little meaning. This sequence joins TRBV4-1 and TRBJ2-1, with D perhaps matching TRBD1 (6 bases). Looked up from germline, CDR1 is MGHRA and CDR2 is YSYEKL. The CDR3 spans 14 residues. Trimming took off 4 bases at V and 4 bases at J, with 11 bases between the two ends. The CDR3 protein is CASSRRGQYNEQFF. CDR3 sequence (DNA): TGCGCCAGCAGCCGCAGGGGACAATACAATGAGCAGTTCTTC.

This clonotype was counted a few times. This beta chain is a stray read from a library made for alpha chains; its abundance is not meaningful. The chain has TRBV20-1 and TRBJ1-5, with TRBD1 matching over 10 bases. In germline, CDR1 is DFQATT, CDR2 SNEGSKA (reference sequence). V lost 4 bases and J lost 5; bases outside the gene matches: 2. The CDR3 has 13 amino acids. CDR3 DNA sequence: TGCAGTGCTATGACAGGGGGCGATCAGCCCCAGCATTTT. This sequence encodes CSAMTGGDQPQHF.

Turning to this clonotype: The library was designed around alpha chains, so this beta chain is a stray read whose abundance carries little weight. CDR3 sequence reads: CASSLTIGGGNEQFF. CDR3 DNA sequence: TGTGCCAGCAGCTTAACCATCGGAGGGGGCAATGAGCAGTTCTTC. The chain joins TRBV11-2 to TRBJ2-1; D tentatively reads TRBD1 or TRBD2 (6 bases each). This CDR3 region has 15 residues. Germline V CDR1 and CDR2: SGHAT, FQNNGV. Trimming removed 2 bases at V and 6 bases at J, with 14 bases between.